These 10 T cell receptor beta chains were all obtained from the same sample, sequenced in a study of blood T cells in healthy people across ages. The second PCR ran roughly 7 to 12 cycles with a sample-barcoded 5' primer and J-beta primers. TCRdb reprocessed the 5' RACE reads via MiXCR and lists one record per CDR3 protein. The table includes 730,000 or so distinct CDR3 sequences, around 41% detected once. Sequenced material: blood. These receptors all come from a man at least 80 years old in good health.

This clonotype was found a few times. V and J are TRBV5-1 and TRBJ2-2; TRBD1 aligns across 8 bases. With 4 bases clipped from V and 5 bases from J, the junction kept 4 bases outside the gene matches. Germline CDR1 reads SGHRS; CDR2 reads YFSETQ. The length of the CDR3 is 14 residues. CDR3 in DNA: TGCGCCAGCAGCCCGGGACAGGCTACCGGGGAGCTGTTTTTT. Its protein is CASSPGQATGELFF. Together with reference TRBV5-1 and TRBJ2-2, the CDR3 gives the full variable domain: KAGVTQTPRYLIKTRGQQVTLSCSPISGHRSVSWYQQTPGQGLQFLFEYFSETQRNKGNFPGRFSGRQFSNSRSEMNVSTLELGDSALYLCASSPGQATGELFFGEGSRLTVL.

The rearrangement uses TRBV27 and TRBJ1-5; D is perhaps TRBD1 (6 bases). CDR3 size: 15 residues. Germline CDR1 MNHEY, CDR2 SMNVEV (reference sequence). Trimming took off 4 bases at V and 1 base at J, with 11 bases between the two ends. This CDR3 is CASSSLDRSNQPQHF. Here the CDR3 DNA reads TGTGCCAGCAGTTCACTCGACAGGAGCAATCAGCCCCAGCATTTT.

CDR3: CSASGSAGGLTDTQYF. CDR3 coding DNA: TGCAGTGCTAGTGGGTCGGCGGGAGGCCTCACAGATACGCAGTATTTT. This chain uses TRBV20-1 with TRBJ2-3; 8 bases are a match to TRBD2. This CDR3 comprises 16 residues. Unmatched junction bases numbered 10, after V lost 3 bases and J lost 2 bases. From germline, CDR1 is DFQATT and CDR2 SNEGSKA (reference sequence).

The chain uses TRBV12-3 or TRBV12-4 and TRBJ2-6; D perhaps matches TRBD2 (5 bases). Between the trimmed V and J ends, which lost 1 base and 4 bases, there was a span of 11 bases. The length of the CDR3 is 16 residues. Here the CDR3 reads CASSLETGVGANVLTF. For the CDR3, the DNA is TGTGCCAGCAGTTTAGAAACCGGGGTAGGGGCCAACGTCCTGACTTTC.

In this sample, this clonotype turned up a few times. The CDR3 loop is CSARIPLGYEQYF. DNA for the CDR3: TGCAGTGCTAGAATACCCCTTGGGTACGAGCAGTACTTC. The chain recombines TRBV20-1 with TRBJ2-7, with D uncertain. CDR3 length: 13 amino acids. V was trimmed by 2 bases and J by 4 bases, leaving 12 bases between them. Germline V CDR1 and CDR2: DFQATT, SNEGSKA (reference sequence).

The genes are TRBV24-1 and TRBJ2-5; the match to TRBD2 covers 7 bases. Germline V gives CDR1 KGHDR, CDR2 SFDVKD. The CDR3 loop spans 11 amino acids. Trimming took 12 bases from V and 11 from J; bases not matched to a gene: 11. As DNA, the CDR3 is TGTGCCGCGGGACTACCGGGTGAGCAGTACTTC. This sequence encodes CAAGLPGEQYF.

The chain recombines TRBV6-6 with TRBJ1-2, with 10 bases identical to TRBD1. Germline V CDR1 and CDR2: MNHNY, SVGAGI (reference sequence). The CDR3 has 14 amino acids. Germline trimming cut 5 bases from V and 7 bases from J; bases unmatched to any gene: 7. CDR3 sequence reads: CASSPGQGFSGYTF. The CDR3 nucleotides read TGTGCCAGCAGTCCGGGACAGGGGTTCTCTGGCTACACCTTC.

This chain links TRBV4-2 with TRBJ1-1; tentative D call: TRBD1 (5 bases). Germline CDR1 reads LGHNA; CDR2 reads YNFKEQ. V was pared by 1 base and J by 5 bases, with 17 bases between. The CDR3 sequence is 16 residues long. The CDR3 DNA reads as TGTGCCAGCAGCCAAGTATCAGGTTCTAAGGGGACTGAAGCTTTCTTT. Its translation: CASSQVSGSKGTEAFF.

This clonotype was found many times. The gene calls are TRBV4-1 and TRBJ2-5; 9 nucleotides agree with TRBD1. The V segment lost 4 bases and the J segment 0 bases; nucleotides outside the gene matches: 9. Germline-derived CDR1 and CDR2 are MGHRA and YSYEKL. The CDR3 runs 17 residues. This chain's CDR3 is CASSRILGTGNQETQYF. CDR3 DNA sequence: TGCGCCAGCAGCCGCATCCTCGGGACAGGGAACCAAGAGACCCAGTACTTC.

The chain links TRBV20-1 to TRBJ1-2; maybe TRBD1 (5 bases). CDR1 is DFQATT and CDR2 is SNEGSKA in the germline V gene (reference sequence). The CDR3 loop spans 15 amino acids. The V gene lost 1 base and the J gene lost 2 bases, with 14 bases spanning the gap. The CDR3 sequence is CSARVPGITNYGYTF. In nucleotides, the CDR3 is TGCAGTGCTAGAGTCCCAGGGATTACCAACTATGGCTACACCTTC.